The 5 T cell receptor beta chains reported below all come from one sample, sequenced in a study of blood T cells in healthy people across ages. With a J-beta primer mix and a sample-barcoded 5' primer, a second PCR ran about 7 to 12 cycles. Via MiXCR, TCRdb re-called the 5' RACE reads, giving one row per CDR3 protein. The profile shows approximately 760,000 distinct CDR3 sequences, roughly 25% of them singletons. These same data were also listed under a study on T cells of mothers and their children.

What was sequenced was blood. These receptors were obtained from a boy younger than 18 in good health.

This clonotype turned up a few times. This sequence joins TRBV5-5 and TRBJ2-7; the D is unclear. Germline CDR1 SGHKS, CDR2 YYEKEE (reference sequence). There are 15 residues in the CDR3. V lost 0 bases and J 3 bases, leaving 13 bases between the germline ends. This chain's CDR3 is CASSLGELGNYEQYF. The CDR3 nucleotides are TGTGCCAGCAGCTTGGGCGAGCTGGGGAACTACGAGCAGTACTTC. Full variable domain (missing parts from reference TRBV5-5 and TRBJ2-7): DAGVTQSPTHLIKTRGQQVTLRCSPISGHKSVSWYQQVLGQGPQFIFQYYEKEERGRGNFPDRFSARQFPNYSSELNVNALLLGDSALYLCASSLGELGNYEQYFGPGTRLTVT.

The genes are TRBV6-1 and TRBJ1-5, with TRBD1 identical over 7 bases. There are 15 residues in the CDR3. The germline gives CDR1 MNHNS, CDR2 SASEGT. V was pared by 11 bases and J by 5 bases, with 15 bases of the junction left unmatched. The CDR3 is CAGKLTGDADQPQHF. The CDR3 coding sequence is TGTGCCGGCAAACTTACAGGGGACGCGGATCAGCCCCAGCATTTT.

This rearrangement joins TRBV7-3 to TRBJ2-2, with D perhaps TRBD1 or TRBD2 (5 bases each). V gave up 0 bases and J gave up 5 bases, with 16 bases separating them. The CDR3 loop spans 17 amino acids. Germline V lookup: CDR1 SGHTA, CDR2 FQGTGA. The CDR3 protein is CASSLTGEGQTTGELFF. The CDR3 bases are TGTGCCAGCAGCTTAACGGGGGAAGGGCAGACTACCGGGGAGCTGTTTTTT.

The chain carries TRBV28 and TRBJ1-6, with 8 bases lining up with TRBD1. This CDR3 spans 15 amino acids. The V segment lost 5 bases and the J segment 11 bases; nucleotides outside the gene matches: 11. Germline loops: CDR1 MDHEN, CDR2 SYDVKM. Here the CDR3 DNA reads TGTGCCAGCAGTCTCCAGGGGGCCGGGCCTCCACCCCTCCACTTT. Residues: CASSLQGAGPPPLHF. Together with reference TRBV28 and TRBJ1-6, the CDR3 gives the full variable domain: DVKVTQSSRYLVKRTGEKVFLECVQDMDHENMFWYRQDPGLGLRLIYFSYDVKMKEKGDIPEGYSVSREKKERFSLILESASTNQTSMYLCASSLQGAGPPPLHFGNGTRLTVT.

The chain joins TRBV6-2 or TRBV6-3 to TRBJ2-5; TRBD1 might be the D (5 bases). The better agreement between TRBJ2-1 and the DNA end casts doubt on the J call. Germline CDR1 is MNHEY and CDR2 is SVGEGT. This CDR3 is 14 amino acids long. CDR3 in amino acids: CASSPGIQWDEQFF. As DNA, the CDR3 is TGTGCCAGCAGTCCAGGGATCCAATGGGATGAGCAGTTCTTC.